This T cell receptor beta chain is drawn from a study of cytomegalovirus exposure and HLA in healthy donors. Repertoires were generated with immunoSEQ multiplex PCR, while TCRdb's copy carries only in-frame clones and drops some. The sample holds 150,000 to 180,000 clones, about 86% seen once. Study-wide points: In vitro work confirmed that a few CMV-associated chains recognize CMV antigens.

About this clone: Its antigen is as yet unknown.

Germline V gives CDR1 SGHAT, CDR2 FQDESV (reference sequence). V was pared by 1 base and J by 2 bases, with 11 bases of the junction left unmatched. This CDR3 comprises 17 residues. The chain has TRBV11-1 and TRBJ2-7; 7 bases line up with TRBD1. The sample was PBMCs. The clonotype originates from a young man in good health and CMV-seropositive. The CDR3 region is CASSLDAYTGATYEQYF. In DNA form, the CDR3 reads TGTGCCAGCAGCTTAGACGCCTACACAGGGGCGACCTACGAGCAGTACTTC.